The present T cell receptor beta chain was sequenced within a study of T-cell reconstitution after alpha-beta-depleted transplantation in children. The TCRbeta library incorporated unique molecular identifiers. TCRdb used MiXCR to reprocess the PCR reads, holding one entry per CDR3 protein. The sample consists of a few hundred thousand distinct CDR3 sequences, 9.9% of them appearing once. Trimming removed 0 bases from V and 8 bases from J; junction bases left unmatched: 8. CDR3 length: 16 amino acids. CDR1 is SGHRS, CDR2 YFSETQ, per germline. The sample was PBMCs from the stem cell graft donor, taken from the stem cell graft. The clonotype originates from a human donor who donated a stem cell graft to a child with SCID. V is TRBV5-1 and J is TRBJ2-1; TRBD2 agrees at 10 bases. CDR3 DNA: TGCGCCAGCAGCTTGGCCACAGCGGGGGGGCCGGATGAGCAGTTCTTC. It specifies CASSLATAGGPDEQFF.